Listed below are T cell receptor beta chains from one sample, sequenced in a study of OX40 agonist ivuxolimab in advanced cancers. Some clones are missing from TCRdb's copy, which holds only in-frame ones; the method was immunoSEQ multiplex PCR. There are tens of thousands of clones in the sample; about 73% occur only once, and around 5% lies in the top ten. The sequenced sample was CD4+ or CD8+ T cells sorted from blood, obtained in a trial of the OX40 agonist ivuxolimab. All receptors come from an adult with an advanced solid tumor such as melanoma, head and neck, liver or kidney cancer. The CDR3 runs from the conserved cysteine through the conserved F or W. A D gene is named only where the DNA matches it firmly. Some rows have no size entry. The others give once, few or many, or a class for an expanded clone.

D gene	clone size	J gene	V gene	CDR3 length	CDR3 DNA	CDR3 protein
.	.	TRBJ2-6	TRBV5-4	16	TGTGCCAGCAGCTCCCGTGGGAGATCTGGGGCCAACGTCCTGACTTTC	CASSSRGRSGANVLTF
.	.	TRBJ2-3	TRBV19	14	TGTGCCAGTAGTATAGGGACAGAGACAGATACGCAGTATTTT	CASSIGTETDTQYF
.	.	TRBJ1-1	TRBV9	12	TGTGCCAGCAGCGCGCCTCCCACTGAAGCTTTCTTT	CASSAPPTEAFF
TRBD1	few	TRBJ1-1	TRBV28	15	TGTGCCAGCAGTCCGACAGGGGCCAGGAACACTGAAGCTTTCTTT	CASSPTGARNTEAFF
TRBD1	.	TRBJ2-7	TRBV2	12	TGTGCCAGCGGAGGACAGGGCTACGAGCAGTACTTC	CASGGQGYEQYF
TRBD1	few	TRBJ1-1	TRBV5-4	12	TGTGCCGGAGGGGCAGGGGGCGGTGAAGCTTTCTTT	CAGGAGGGEAFF
.	.	TRBJ2-3	TRBV20-1	11	TGCAGTGCTAGACTAGAAAATACGCAGTATTTT	CSARLENTQYF
.	.	TRBJ1-1	TRBV5-5	15	TGTGCCAGCAGCTTGGCCGTGATGGCCGGCACTGAAGCTTTCTTT	CASSLAVMAGTEAFF
.	.	TRBJ1-3	TRBV29-1	15	TGCAGCGTTTCCCGGGACACGGGACCCGGAAACACCATATATTTT	CSVSRDTGPGNTIYF
TRBD2	.	TRBJ2-5	TRBV7-2	15	TGTGCCAGCAGCTCCACTAGCGGGGGGATGTCGACCCAGTACTTC	CASSSTSGGMSTQYF
.	.	TRBJ1-2	TRBV5-1	14	TGCGCCAGCAGGCCCGATGGGGGGAACTATGGCTACACCTTC	CASRPDGGNYGYTF
TRBD2	.	TRBJ2-1	TRBV7-2	16	TGTGCCAGCAGCTTATACCCCGGGGGAGCGGGAGGGGAGCAGTTCTTC	CASSLYPGGAGGEQFF
.	few	TRBJ1-1	TRBV19	14	TGTGCCAGTAGTATAGATCCCCAGGGTACTGAAGCTTTCTTT	CASSIDPQGTEAFF
TRBD1	.	TRBJ2-7	TRBV27	14	TGTGCCAGCAGGAGGACAGGGCTTATTTACGAGCAGTACTTC	CASRRTGLIYEQYF
.	.	TRBJ1-4	TRBV5-4	13	TGTGCCAGCAGCCTAAACACTGGGGAAAAACTGTTTTTT	CASSLNTGEKLFF
TRBD1	.	TRBJ2-7	TRBV6-1	15	TGTGCCAGCAGTGAGATAGGGGGCGGAAAAGACGAGCAGTACTTC	CASSEIGGGKDEQYF
.	few	TRBJ2-1	TRBV5-1	13	TGCGCCAGCAGCGGGTCTGGGGGCAATGAGCAGTTCTTC	CASSGSGGNEQFF
TRBD2	once	TRBJ2-7	TRBV7-9	14	TGTGCCAGCAGTCCGAGCGGGGTTCACTACGAGCAGTACTTC	CASSPSGVHYEQYF
TRBD1	.	TRBJ1-2	TRBV27	14	TGTGCCAGCAGCCCGGACAGGGCCGGTTATGGCTACACCTTC	CASSPDRAGYGYTF
TRBD1	once	TRBJ1-1	TRBV10-1	14	TGCGCCAGCAGTGAGGCTGGACAGGGGACTGAAGCTTTCTTT	CASSEAGQGTEAFF
.	.	TRBJ2-1	TRBV7-3	14	TGTGCCAGCAGCTCGGTTGCCTCTAGCAATGAGCAGTTCTTC	CASSSVASSNEQFF
.	.	TRBJ1-4	TRBV15	17	TGTGCCACCAGCAGAGATGGTAGGGGAAGGCTGAGGGAAAAACTGTTTTTT	CATSRDGRGRLREKLFF
.	.	TRBJ2-2	TRBV6-1	15	TGTGCCAGCAGTGAAGGGCTAGCTGAAACCGGGGAGCTGTTTTTT	CASSEGLAETGELFF
TRBD2	.	TRBJ2-5	TRBV4-1	16	TGCGCCAGCAGCCCATTACTAGCGGGGGGGCGTGAGACCCAGTACTTC	CASSPLLAGGRETQYF
TRBD1	.	TRBJ1-2	TRBV7-2	15	TGTGCCAGCACCCCCGGCCCGACAGGGGCGTCGGGCTACACCTTC	CASTPGPTGASGYTF
.	many	TRBJ1-5	TRBV7-8	14	TGTGCCAGCAGCTTAGAGCGTGGGTACCAGCCCCAGCATTTT	CASSLERGYQPQHF
.	.	TRBJ1-1	TRBV12-5	16	TGTGCTAGTGGTTTGGACCGCCCGATAGGGAACACTGAAGCTTTCTTT	CASGLDRPIGNTEAFF
.	.	TRBJ1-2	TRBV7-2	13	TGTGCCAGCAGCCCGCCCTGGGTCTATGGCTACACCTTC	CASSPPWVYGYTF
.	.	TRBJ2-7	TRBV5-1	14	TGCGCCAGCAGCTTGGTGGTCTCCCCCTACGAGCAGTACTTC	CASSLVVSPYEQYF
.	.	TRBJ1-4	TRBV18	15	TGTGCCAGCTCACGGTCGCCCTCCCATAATGAAAAACTGTTTTTT	CASSRSPSHNEKLFF
.	.	TRBJ1-4	TRBV18	16	TGTGCCAGCTCACCGAACTCCATGTCAACTAATGAAAAACTGTTTTTT	CASSPNSMSTNEKLFF
.	.	TRBJ2-1	TRBV6-6	12	TGTGCCAGCGCAGGGCAGAATTCTGAGCAGTTCTTC	CASAGQNSEQFF
TRBD1	.	TRBJ1-1	TRBV19	15	TGTGCCAGTAGTCCAAACCGGGACAGGGCCACTGAAGCTTTCTTT	CASSPNRDRATEAFF
TRBD2	.	TRBJ2-7	TRBV28	18	TGTGCCAGCAGTTTTGGGGGAGGTCTCGCGGGAGGGACCTACGAGCAGTACTTC	CASSFGGGLAGGTYEQYF
.	many	TRBJ2-7	TRBV11-3	13	TGTGCCAGCAGCTTGGACGGTTTCTACGAGCAGTACTTC	CASSLDGFYEQYF
TRBD1	.	TRBJ2-5	TRBV6-1	13	TGTGCCAGCACCAGGGGGTCGGAAGAGACCCAGTACTTC	CASTRGSEETQYF
.	.	TRBJ2-3	TRBV14	13	TGTGCCAGCAGCCTCGCGGTCTCAGATACGCAGTATTTT	CASSLAVSDTQYF
.	.	TRBJ2-2	TRBV7-6	15	TGTGCCAGCAGCTTAGAACAGGGTGGCACCGGGGAGCTGTTTTTT	CASSLEQGGTGELFF
TRBD1	.	TRBJ1-2	TRBV7-9	16	TGTGCCAGCAGCCCCGGGACAGGGGGCTTCAACTATGGCTACACCTTC	CASSPGTGGFNYGYTF
TRBD2	.	TRBJ2-7	TRBV10-2	17	TGCGCCAGCAGTGAGAGACTAGCGGATTACCTCTCCTACGAGCAGTACTTC	CASSERLADYLSYEQYF
.	.	TRBJ2-5	TRBV9	16	TGTGCCAGCAGCGTAACAACAGGAGCGTACCAAGAGACCCAGTACTTC	CASSVTTGAYQETQYF
TRBD1	.	TRBJ1-4	TRBV28	15	TGTGCCAGCAGTTCCGCCGACAGGGGAGGTGAAAAACTGTTTTTT	CASSSADRGGEKLFF
.	few	TRBJ2-7	TRBV7-2	13	TGTGCCAGCCGACTGACCATCCCCTACGAGCAGTACTTC	CASRLTIPYEQYF
TRBD1	.	TRBJ2-1	TRBV7-9	17	TGTGCCAGCAGCTTCGACCCCCGGGACAGGCCTATTTATGAGCAGTTCTTC	CASSFDPRDRPIYEQFF
.	.	TRBJ2-2	TRBV13	16	TGTGCCAGCAGCTTAGGGACAGGAAGGGGCACCGGGGAGCTGTTTTTT	CASSLGTGRGTGELFF
.	.	TRBJ1-1	TRBV28	13	TGTGCCAGCGTACCCCCGGGGTGGCATGAAGCTTTCTTT	CASVPPGWHEAFF
.	.	TRBJ2-1	TRBV5-1	14	TGCGCCAGCAGCCTAGGGGGGGTCCCCAATGAGCAGTTCTTC	CASSLGGVPNEQFF
.	once	TRBJ2-2	TRBV28	13	TGTGCCAGCAGACAAGGATTAGCCGGGGAGCTGTTTTTT	CASRQGLAGELFF
TRBD2	.	TRBJ2-1	TRBV5-1	15	TGCGCCAGCAGCCCAAATAGCGGGAGGGCCAACGAGCAGTTCTTC	CASSPNSGRANEQFF
.	.	TRBJ1-2	TRBV7-3	12	TGTGCCAGCAGCTTAAGTAACTATGGCTACACCTTC	CASSLSNYGYTF
TRBD2	.	TRBJ2-3	TRBV7-2	15	TGTGCCAGCAGCCCCGGGGGGGAAAGGACAGATACGCAGTATTTT	CASSPGGERTDTQYF
.	.	TRBJ2-1	TRBV6-1	12	TGTGCCAGCAGTGAATACGAGACTGAGCAGTTCTTC	CASSEYETEQFF
.	.	TRBJ2-3	TRBV5-4	16	TGTGCCAGCAGCCTAAAATCAGGGGTCGGCACAGATACGCAGTATTTT	CASSLKSGVGTDTQYF
.	.	TRBJ1-2	TRBV6-1	11	TGTGCCAGCAGTGACTCCTATGGCTACACCTTC	CASSDSYGYTF